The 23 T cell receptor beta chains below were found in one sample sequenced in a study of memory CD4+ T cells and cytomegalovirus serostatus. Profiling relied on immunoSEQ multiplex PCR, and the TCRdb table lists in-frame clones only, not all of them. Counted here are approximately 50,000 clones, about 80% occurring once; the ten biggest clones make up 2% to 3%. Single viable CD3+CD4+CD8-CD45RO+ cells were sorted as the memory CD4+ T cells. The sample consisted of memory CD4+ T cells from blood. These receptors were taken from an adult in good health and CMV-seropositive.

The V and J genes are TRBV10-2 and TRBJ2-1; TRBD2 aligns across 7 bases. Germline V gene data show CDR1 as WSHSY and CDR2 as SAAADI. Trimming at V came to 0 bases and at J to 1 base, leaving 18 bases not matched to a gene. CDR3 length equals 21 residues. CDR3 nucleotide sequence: TGCGCCAGCAGTGAGTCGATCTGGAGCTCGCGGGAGAGCCCTTCCTACAATGAGCAGTTCTTC. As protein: CASSESIWSSRESPSYNEQFF.

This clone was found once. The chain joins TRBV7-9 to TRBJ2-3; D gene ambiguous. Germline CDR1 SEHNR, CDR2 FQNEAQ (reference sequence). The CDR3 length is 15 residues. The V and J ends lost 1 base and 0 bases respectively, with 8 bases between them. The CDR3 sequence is CASSLEGASTDTQYF. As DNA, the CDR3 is TGTGCCAGCAGCTTAGAGGGCGCTAGCACAGATACGCAGTATTTT.

The CDR3 spells CSVPRPGGSYEQYF. The CDR3 nucleotides read TGCAGCGTTCCACGGCCTGGAGGCTCCTACGAGCAGTACTTC. The gene calls are TRBV29-1 and TRBJ2-7, with D maybe TRBD2 (5 bases). The CDR3 is made up of 14 amino acids. V was trimmed by 5 bases and J by 0 bases, leaving 14 bases between them. CDR1 and CDR2 (germline): SQVTM, ANQGSEA.

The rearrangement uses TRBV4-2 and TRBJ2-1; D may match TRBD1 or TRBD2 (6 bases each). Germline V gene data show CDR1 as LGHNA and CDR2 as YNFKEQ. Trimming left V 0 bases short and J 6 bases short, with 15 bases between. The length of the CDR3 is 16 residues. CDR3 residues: CASSQEGGNRGNEQFF. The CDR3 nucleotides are TGTGCCAGCAGCCAAGAAGGGGGGAATCGAGGCAATGAGCAGTTCTTC.

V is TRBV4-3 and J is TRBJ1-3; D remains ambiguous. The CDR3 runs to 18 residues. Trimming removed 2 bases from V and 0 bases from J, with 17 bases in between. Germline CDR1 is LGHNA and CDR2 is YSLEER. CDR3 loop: CASSQNIVPDPSGNTIYF. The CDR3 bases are TGCGCCAGCAGCCAAAATATTGTCCCAGACCCCTCTGGAAACACCATATATTTT.

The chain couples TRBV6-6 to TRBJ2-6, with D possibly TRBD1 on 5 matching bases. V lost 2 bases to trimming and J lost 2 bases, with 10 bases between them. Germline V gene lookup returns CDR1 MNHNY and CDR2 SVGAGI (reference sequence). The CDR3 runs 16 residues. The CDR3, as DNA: TGTGCCAGCAGTTACAAGTTAGGGGCTGGGGCCAACGTCCTGACTTTC. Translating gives CASSYKLGAGANVLTF.

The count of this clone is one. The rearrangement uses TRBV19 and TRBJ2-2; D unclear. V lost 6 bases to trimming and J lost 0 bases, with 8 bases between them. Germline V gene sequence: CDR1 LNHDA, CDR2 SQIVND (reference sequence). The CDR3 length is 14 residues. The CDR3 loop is CASRGLANTGELFF. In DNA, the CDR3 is TGTGCCAGTAGGGGGTTAGCGAACACCGGGGAGCTGTTTTTT.

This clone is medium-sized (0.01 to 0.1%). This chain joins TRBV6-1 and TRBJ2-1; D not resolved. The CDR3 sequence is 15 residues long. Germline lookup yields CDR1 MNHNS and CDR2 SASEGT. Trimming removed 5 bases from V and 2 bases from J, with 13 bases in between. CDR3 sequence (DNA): TGTGCCAGCAGTTTAGCCCCAGGCGCCTACAATGAGCAGTTCTTC. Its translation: CASSLAPGAYNEQFF.

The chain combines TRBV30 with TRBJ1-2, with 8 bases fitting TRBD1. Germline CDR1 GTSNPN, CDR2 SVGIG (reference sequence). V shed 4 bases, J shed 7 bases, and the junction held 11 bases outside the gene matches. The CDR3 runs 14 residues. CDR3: CAWTGRQGARGYTF. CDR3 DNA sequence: TGTGCCTGGACCGGGCGGCAGGGGGCTCGTGGCTACACCTTC. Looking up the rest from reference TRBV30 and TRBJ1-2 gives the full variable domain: SQTIHQWPATLVQPVGSPLSLECTVEGTSNPNLYWYRQAAGRGLQLLFYSVGIGQISSEVPQNLSASRPQDRQFILSSKKLLLSDSGFYLCAWTGRQGARGYTFGSGTRLTVV.

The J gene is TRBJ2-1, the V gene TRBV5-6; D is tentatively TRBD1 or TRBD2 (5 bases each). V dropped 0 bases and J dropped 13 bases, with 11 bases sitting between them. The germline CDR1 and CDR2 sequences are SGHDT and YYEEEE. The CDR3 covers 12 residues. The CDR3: CASSLGPRDQFF. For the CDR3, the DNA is TGTGCCAGCAGCTTGGGACCCCGGGACCAGTTCTTC.

CDR3 protein: CASSEQAGQPQHF. The DNA for the CDR3 is TGTGCCAGCAGTGAACAGGCAGGTCAGCCCCAGCATTTT. The chain recombines TRBV6-4 with TRBJ1-5; possible D gene TRBD1, 5 bases. V lost 3 bases, J lost 6 bases, and 9 bases lay in between. CDR1 is MRHNA and CDR2 is SNTAGT in the germline V gene. The CDR3 runs 13 residues.

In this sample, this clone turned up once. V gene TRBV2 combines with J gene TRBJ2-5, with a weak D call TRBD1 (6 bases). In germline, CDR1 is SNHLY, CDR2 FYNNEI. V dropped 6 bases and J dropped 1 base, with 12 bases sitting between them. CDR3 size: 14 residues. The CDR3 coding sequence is TGTGCCAGCAGGAGGACAGTTGGCCAAGAGACCCAGTACTTC. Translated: CASRRTVGQETQYF.

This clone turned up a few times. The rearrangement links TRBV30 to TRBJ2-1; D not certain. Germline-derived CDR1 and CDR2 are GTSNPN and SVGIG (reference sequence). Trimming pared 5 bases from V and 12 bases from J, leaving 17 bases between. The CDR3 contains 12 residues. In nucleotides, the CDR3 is TGTGCCTGGTCCTATTCATCTTTGGGGCAGTTCTTC. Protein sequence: CAWSYSSLGQFF.

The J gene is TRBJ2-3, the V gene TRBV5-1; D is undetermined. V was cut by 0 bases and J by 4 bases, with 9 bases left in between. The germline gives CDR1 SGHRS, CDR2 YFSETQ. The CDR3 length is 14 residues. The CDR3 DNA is TGCGCCAGCAGCTTGGACGATCCGGCAGATACGCAGTATTTT. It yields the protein CASSLDDPADTQYF.

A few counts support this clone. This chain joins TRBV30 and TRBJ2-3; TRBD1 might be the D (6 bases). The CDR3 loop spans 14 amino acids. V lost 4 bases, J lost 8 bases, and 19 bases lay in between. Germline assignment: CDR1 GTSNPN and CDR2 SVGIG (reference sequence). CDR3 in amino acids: CAWIGQGGEVTQYF. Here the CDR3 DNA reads TGTGCCTGGATTGGTCAAGGGGGAGAGGTTACGCAGTATTTT.

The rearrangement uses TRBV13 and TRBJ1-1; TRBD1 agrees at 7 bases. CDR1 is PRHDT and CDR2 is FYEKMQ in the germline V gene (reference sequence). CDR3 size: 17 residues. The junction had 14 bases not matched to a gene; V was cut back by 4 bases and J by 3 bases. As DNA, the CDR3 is TGTGCCAGCAGCTCAGTGACAGGGCTCCCGGGGGACACTGAAGCTTTCTTT. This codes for CASSSVTGLPGDTEAFF.

CDR3 coding DNA: TGTGCCAGCAGTCCTGAGAATCGTCGGGGGCCTCTTTCGTATGGCTACACCTTC. It encodes CASSPENRRGPLSYGYTF. V gene TRBV28 combines with J gene TRBJ1-2, with D tentatively TRBD1 (6 bases). Per the germline V gene, CDR1 is MDHEN and CDR2 is SYDVKM. V gave up 5 bases and J gave up 5 bases, with 27 bases separating them. The CDR3 length is 18 residues.

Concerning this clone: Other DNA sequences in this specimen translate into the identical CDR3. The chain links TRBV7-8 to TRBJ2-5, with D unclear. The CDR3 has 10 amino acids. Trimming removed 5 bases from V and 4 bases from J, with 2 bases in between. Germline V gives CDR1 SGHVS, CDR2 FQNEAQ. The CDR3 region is CASSRETQYF. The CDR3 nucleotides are TGTGCCAGCAGCCGAGAGACCCAGTACTTC. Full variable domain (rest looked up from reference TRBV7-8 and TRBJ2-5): GAGVSQSPRYKVAKRGQDVALRCDPISGHVSLFWYQQALGQGPEFLTYFQNEAQLDKSGLPSDRFFAERPEGSVSTLKIQRTQQEDSAVYLCASSRETQYFGPGTRLLVL.

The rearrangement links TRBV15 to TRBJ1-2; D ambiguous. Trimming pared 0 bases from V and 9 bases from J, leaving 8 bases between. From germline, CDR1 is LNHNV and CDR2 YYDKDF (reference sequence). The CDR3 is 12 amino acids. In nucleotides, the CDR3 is TGTGCCACCAGCAGAGACTCAGGAAGCTACACCTTC. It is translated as CATSRDSGSYTF.

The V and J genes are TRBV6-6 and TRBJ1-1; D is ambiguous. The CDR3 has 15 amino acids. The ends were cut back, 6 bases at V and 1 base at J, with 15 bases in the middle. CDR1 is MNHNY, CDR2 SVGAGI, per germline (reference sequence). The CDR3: CASRSSRVGNTEAFF. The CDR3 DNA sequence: TGTGCCAGCAGGTCTTCGAGGGTAGGGAACACTGAAGCTTTCTTT.

CDR3 in DNA: TGTGCCAGCCACGGGGCACCCTTCCAAGAGACCCAGTACTTC. This gives the protein CASHGAPFQETQYF. The genes are TRBV6-1 and TRBJ2-5; either TRBD1 or TRBD2 may fit D (5 bases each). The CDR3 is 14 amino acids. Germline CDR1 and CDR2: MNHNS and SASEGT. Between the trimmed V and J ends, which lost 8 bases and 1 base, there was a span of 14 bases.

Here the CDR3 reads CASSQGNYGYTF. CDR3 in DNA: TGCGCCAGCAGCCAAGGGAACTATGGCTACACCTTC. The chain links TRBV4-1 to TRBJ1-2; D uncertain. Trimming left V 1 base short and J 2 bases short, with 2 bases between. Per germline, CDR1 MGHRA and CDR2 YSYEKL. This CDR3 is built from 12 residues.

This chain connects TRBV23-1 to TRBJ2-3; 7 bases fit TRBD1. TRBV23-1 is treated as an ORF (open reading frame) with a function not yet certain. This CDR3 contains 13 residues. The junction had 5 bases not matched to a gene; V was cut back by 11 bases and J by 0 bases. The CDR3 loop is CAGTGASTDTQYF. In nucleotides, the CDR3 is TGCGCCGGAACAGGGGCTAGCACAGATACGCAGTATTTT.